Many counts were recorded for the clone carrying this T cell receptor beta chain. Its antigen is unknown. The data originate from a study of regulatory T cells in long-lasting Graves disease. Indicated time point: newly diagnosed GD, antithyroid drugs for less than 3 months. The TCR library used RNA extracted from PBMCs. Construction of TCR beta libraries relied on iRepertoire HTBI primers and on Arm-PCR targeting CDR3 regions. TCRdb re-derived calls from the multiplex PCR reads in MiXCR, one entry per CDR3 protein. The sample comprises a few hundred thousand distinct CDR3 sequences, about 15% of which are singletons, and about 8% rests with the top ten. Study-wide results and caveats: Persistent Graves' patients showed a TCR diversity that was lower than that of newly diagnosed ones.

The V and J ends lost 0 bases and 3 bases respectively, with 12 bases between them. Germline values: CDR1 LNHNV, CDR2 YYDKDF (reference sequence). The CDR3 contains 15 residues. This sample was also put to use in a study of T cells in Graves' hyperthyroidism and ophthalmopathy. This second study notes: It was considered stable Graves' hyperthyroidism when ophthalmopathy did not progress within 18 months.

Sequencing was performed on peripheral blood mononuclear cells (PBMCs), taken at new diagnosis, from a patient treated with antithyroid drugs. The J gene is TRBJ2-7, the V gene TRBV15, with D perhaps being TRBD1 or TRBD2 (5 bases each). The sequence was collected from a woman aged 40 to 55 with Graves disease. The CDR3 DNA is TGTGCCACCAGCAGAGATCGGGGCAGAGACTACGAGCAGTACTTC. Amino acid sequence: CATSRDRGRDYEQYF.